One and the same sample provided the 15 T cell receptor beta chains below, sequenced in a study of T-cell memory formation after mild COVID-19. TCRdb re-analysed the 5' RACE reads in MiXCR, keeping a single row per CDR3 protein. Altogether fewer than 150,000 distinct CDR3 sequences are present, roughly 20% being singletons, with the ten largest covering roughly 37%. Sequencing was carried out using PBMCs or a T cell subset sorted from them (not recorded which). The receptors here all came from a man aged 18 to 29 who had mild COVID-19 (a few samples of this study predate the infection). Cell type and time point are not known.

This clonotype showed up just a few times. CDR3 amino acids: CASSHRDSEVNEQFF. The CDR3 nucleotides are TGTGCCAGCAGCCATCGGGACAGTGAGGTCAATGAGCAGTTCTTC. This chain links TRBV4-2 with TRBJ2-1; 7 nucleotides agree with TRBD1. The germline V gene encodes CDR1 LGHNA and CDR2 YNFKEQ. The J segment lost 6 bases and the V segment lost 3 bases, leaving 8 bases of the junction unmatched. This CDR3 has 15 amino acids.

The chain links TRBV7-2 to TRBJ2-5; no reliable D call. Trimming cost V 2 bases and J 2 bases, with 3 bases left between them. Germline V lookup: CDR1 SGHTA, CDR2 FQGNSA. CDR3 length: 12 residues. The CDR3 coding sequence is TGTGCCAGCAGCTTAAAACAAGAGACCCAGTACTTC. It encodes CASSLKQETQYF.

V and J are TRBV7-9 and TRBJ1-5; D is uncertain. This CDR3 has 14 residues. The germline V and J ends were trimmed by 0 bases and 5 bases, with 8 bases remaining between them. Per germline, CDR1 SEHNR and CDR2 FQNEAQ (reference sequence). This CDR3 reads CASSLAAADQPQHF. Written as DNA, the CDR3 is TGTGCCAGCAGCTTAGCGGCAGCCGATCAGCCCCAGCATTTT.

The chain employs TRBV6-1 and TRBJ1-5; 11 bases fit TRBD1. Looked up from germline, CDR1 is MNHNS and CDR2 is SASEGT. J gave up 7 bases and V 1 base, and 6 bases lay outside the gene matches. The CDR3 length is 16 residues. The CDR3 reads CASSEGTGGGLQPQHF. The CDR3 DNA reads TGTGCCAGCAGTGAAGGGACAGGGGGCGGTTTGCAGCCCCAGCATTTT.

This clonotype was found a few times. This rearrangement joins TRBV5-1 to TRBJ2-5; the D is unclear. The V end lost 4 bases, the J end lost 3 bases, and 10 bases lay between the germline ends. The CDR3 sequence is 13 residues long. Germline assignment: CDR1 SGHRS and CDR2 YFSETQ. The CDR3 nucleotides read TGCGCCAGCAGCAGTGCCGATGAAGAGACCCAGTACTTC. This codes for CASSSADEETQYF.

The rearrangement links TRBV25-1 to TRBJ2-7; no clear D. The CDR3 extends over 11 amino acids. V was trimmed by 5 bases and J by 6 bases, leaving 8 bases between them. Germline CDR1 reads MGHDK; CDR2 reads SYGVNS. CDR3 residues: CASSLGTEQYV. Here the CDR3 DNA reads TGTGCCAGCAGTTTAGGTACCGAGCAGTACGTC.

This clonotype occurred a few times. The rearrangement joins TRBV5-1 to TRBJ2-3; TRBD2 aligns across 13 bases. The junction had 2 bases not matched to a gene; V was cut back by 2 bases and J by 5 bases. CDR1 is SGHRS and CDR2 is YFSETQ in the germline V gene. The CDR3 totals 15 residues. The CDR3: CASSFGLAGVDTQYF. The CDR3 DNA follows: TGCGCCAGCAGCTTCGGACTAGCGGGGGTAGATACGCAGTATTTT. Looking up the rest from reference TRBV5-1 and TRBJ2-3 gives the full variable domain: KAGVTQTPRYLIKTRGQQVTLSCSPISGHRSVSWYQQTPGQGLQFLFEYFSETQRNKGNFPGRFSGRQFSNSRSEMNVSTLELGDSALYLCASSFGLAGVDTQYFGPGTRLTVL.

This clonotype was counted only a few times. The genes are TRBV24-1 and TRBJ2-3; D gene ambiguous. With 4 bases removed from V and 2 bases from J, the gap between germline ends came to 6 bases. Germline values: CDR1 KGHDR, CDR2 SFDVKD. CDR3 size: 13 residues. The CDR3 DNA is TGTGCCACCAGTGAACCACTCACAGATACGCAGTATTTT. Translated: CATSEPLTDTQYF.

V gene TRBV24-1 combines with J gene TRBJ2-2; D gene ambiguous. CDR1 and CDR2 (germline): KGHDR, SFDVKD. V was clipped by 9 bases and J by 6 bases, with 7 bases between them. CDR3 size: 11 residues. The CDR3 reads CATGSAGELFF. DNA of the CDR3: TGTGCCACCGGCAGCGCCGGGGAGCTGTTTTTT.

The chain employs TRBV6-4 and TRBJ2-3; TRBD1 matches at 8 bases. Germline V gene lookup returns CDR1 MRHNA and CDR2 SNTAGT. This CDR3 comprises 15 residues. With 5 bases clipped from V and 2 bases from J, the junction kept 6 bases outside the gene matches. The CDR3 nucleotides read TGTGCCAGCAGTTACGGGACAGGTTCCACAGATACGCAGTATTTT. Its translation is CASSYGTGSTDTQYF.

V usage is TRBV1 and J usage is TRBJ1-5; the D call in the table, TRBD1, was not verified against the DNA. TRBV1 is a recognized pseudogene. The CDR3 extends over 15 amino acids. CDR3 nucleotides: TGCACCAGCAGCCTGGGCGGACAGGGAAATCAGCCCCAGCATTTT. Amino acid sequence: CTSSLGGQGNQPQHF.

The chain is built from TRBV12-3 or TRBV12-4 and TRBJ1-4, with unresolved D. CDR3 length equals 14 residues. Trimming cost V 3 bases and J 8 bases, with 13 bases left between them. In DNA, the CDR3 is TGTGCCAGCAGTTTGGTCAGCCGCCGGGAAAAACTGTTTTTT. It is translated as CASSLVSRREKLFF.

This clonotype was detected only a few times. This chain links TRBV3-1 with TRBJ2-6; no definite D call. The CDR3 runs to 16 residues. Trimming shortened V by 1 base and J by 0 bases, and 7 bases separated the two germline ends. CDR1 and CDR2 (germline): LGHDT, YNNKEL (reference sequence). This CDR3 is CASSQVFGSGANVLTF. The DNA for the CDR3 is TGTGCCAGCAGCCAAGTATTCGGCTCTGGGGCCAACGTCCTGACTTTC.

The chain couples TRBV12-3 or TRBV12-4 to TRBJ1-6; maybe TRBD1 (6 bases). The CDR3 is made up of 13 amino acids. The V gene lost 2 bases and the J gene lost 13 bases, with 12 bases spanning the gap. The CDR3 coding sequence is TGTGCCAGCAGTTTAAACTCGGGGGCCCCCCTCCACTTT. It encodes CASSLNSGAPLHF.

The chain joins TRBV6-5 to TRBJ1-1, with 7 bases fitting TRBD1. Germline loops: CDR1 MNHEY, CDR2 SVGAGI. This CDR3 is 16 amino acids long. V dropped 3 bases and J dropped 5; count of bases not matched to a gene: 12. The CDR3 here is CASSYETGALGTEAFF. The CDR3 DNA reads TGTGCCAGCAGTTATGAAACAGGGGCCCTCGGTACTGAAGCTTTCTTT.